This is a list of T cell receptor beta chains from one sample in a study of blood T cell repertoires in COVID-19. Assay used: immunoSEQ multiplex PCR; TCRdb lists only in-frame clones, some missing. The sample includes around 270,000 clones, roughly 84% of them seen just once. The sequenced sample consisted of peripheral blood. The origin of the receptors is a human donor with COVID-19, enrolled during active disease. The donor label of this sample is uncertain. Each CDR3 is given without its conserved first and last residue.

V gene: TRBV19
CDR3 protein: ASKPGGGGNYEQY

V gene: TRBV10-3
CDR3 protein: AISSQGSEQY

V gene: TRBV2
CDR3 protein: ATKTDRGMETQY

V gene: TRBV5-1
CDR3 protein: ASSWPLWDRGIYEQY

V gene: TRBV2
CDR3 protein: ASSANSPTLSGANVLT

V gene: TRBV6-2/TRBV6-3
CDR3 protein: ASSRQLFNEQF

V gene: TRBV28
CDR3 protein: ASSLSGQLPWGYT

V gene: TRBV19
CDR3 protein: ASSMPWQGDRNEQF

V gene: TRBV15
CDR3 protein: ATSRDRGSGSPLH

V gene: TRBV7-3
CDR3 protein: ASSTNRYNEQF

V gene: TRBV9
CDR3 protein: ASSVFGLRDREQY

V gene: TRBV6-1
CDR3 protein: ASSEDGRADQPQH

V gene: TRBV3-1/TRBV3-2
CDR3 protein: ASSQDVGGNSPLH

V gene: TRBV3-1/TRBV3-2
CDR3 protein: ASSALGTSGRAGGSSYNEQF

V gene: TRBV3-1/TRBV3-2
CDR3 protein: ASSRLAGTSGSGSSYNEQF

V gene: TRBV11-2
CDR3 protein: ASSLRQARNSPLH

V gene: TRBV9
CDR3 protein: ASSERAVDRLNYGYT

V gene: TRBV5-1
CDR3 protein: ASSLEAANEKLF

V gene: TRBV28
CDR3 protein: ASSFPGQGAYSNQPQH

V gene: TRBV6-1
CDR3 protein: ASSDTTSGRGNEQF

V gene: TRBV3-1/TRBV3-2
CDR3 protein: ASSQALAGVRAYEQY

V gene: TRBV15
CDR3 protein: ATSRDPSGGGFQETQY

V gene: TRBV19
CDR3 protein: ASSAGQGLDTEAF

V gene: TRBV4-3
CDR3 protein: ASSQESSGRLYNEQF

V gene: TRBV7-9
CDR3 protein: ASSLEAQGGYT

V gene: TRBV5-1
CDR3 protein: ASSLDPGQGFSPLH

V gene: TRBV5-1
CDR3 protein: ASSLSPRGDTEAF

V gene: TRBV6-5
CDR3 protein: ASSRQFSYNSPLH

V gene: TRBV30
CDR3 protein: AWSSGADTQY

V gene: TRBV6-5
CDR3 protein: ASSRDRDHGYT

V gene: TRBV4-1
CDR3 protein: ASSQGGGTYNSPLH

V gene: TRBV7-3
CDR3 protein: ASSQGQGDTIY

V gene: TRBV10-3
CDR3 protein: AISESTGVEHEQF

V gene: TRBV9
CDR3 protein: ASSPVGDSGNTIY

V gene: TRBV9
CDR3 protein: ASSVGGPHPEAF

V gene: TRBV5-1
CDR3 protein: ASTKGADRQETQY

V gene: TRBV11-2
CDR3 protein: ASSLPRTGSNEQF

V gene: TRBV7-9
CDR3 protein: ASSYLGGNTEAF

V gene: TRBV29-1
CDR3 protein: SALTLTSTGELF

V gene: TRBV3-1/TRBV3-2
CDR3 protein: ASSLTGGYGYT

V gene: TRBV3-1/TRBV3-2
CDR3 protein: ASSLRVRDSQETQY

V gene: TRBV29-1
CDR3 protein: SVDGESANYGYT

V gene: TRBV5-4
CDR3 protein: ASSSDRVEQY

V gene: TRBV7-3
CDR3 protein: ASSLVAHRGGTEAF

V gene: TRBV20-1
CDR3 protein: SASKATSGKETQY

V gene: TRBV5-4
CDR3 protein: ASSLFRTSGHEQY

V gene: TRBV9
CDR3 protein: ASSVEVGAINNEQF

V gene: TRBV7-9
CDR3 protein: ASSLFPGQGGEKLF

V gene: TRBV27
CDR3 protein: ASSKEQGRTEAF

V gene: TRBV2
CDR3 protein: ATKRDRGGQETQY

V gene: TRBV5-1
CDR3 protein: ASSLATSTGAGNSPLH

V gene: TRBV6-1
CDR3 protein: ASSEPGQGDNQPQH

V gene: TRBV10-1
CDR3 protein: ASSERSGFYNEQF

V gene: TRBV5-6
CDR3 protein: ASSFPGVDGTKAF

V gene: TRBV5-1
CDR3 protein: ASSGTGWNEQF

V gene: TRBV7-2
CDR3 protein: ASSLGRGLAQGNEQF

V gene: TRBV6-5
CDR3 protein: ASSLTGGTEAF